One TCR beta chain is described in this entry. The CDR3 sequence is 15 residues long. V was clipped by 5 bases and J by 8 bases; unmatched bases: 4. CDR1 is SGHVS, CDR2 FNYEAQ, per germline. This entry is derived from a study of tumor-infiltrating lymphocytes in oesophageal squamous cell carcinoma. TCRdb passed the PCR reads through MiXCR, listing each CDR3 protein once. Among fewer than 20,000 distinct CDR3 sequences listed, about 39% were seen once. Sequencing was carried out using normal esophageal tissue next to the tumor. The source is a female donor with esophageal squamous cell carcinoma. The chain employs TRBV7-6 and TRBJ2-3; the match to TRBD2 covers 16 bases. As DNA, the CDR3 is TGTGCCAGCAGCCCCGGGACTAGCGGGGGGGGTACGCAGTATTTT. This encodes CASSPGTSGGGTQYF. Complete variable domain (other parts from reference TRBV7-6 and TRBJ2-3): GAGVSQSPRYKVTKRGQDVALRCDPISGHVSLYWYRQALGQGPEFLTYFNYEAQQDKSGLPNDRFSAERPEGSISTLTIQRTEQRDSAMYRCASSPGTSGGGTQYFGPGTRLTVL.